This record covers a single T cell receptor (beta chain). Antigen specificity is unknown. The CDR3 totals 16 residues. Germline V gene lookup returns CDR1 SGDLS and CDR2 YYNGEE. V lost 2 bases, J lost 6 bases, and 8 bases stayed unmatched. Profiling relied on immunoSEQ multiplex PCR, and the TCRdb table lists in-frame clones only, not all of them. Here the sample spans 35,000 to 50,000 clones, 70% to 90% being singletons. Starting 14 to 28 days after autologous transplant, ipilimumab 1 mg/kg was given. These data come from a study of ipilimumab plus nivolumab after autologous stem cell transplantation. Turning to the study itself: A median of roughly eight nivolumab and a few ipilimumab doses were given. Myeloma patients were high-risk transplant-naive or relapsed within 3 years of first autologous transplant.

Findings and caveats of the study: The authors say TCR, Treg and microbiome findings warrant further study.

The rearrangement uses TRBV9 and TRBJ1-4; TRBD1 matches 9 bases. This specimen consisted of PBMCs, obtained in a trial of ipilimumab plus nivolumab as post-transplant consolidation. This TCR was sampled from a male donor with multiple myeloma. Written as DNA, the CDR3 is TGTGCCAGCAGCGTGTCTCCGACAGGGGGTGATGAAAAACTGTTTTTT. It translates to CASSVSPTGGDEKLFF.